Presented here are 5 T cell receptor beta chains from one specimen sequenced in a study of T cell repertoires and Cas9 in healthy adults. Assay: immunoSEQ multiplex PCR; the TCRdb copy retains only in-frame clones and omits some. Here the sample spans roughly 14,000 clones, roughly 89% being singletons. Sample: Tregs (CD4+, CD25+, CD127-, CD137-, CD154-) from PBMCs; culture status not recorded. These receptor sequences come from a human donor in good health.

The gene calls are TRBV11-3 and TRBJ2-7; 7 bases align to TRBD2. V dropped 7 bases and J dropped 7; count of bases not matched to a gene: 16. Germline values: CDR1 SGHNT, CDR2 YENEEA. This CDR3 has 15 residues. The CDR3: CASKSLAGVGGEQYV. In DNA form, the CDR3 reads TGTGCCAGCAAAAGTCTCGCGGGAGTAGGCGGGGAGCAGTACGTC.

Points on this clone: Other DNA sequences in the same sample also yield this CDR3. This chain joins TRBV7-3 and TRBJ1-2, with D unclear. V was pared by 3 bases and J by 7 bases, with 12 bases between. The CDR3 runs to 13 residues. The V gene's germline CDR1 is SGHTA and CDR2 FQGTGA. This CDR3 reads CASSFEGFGGYTF. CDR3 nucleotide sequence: TGTGCCAGCAGCTTTGAAGGTTTCGGTGGCTACACCTTC.

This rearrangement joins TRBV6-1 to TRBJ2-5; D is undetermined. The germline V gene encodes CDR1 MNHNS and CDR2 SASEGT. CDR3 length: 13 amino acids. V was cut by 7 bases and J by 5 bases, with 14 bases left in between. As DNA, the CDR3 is TGTGCCAGCAACCCATCAGCGTGGGAGACCCAGTACTTC. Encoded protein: CASNPSAWETQYF.

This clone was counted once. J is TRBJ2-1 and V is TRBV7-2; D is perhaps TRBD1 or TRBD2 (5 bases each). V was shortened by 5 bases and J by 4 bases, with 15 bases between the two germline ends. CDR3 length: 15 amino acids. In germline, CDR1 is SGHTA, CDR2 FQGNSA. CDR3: CASSPQRGPYNEQFF. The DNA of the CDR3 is TGTGCCAGCAGCCCACAACGGGGACCATACAATGAGCAGTTCTTC.

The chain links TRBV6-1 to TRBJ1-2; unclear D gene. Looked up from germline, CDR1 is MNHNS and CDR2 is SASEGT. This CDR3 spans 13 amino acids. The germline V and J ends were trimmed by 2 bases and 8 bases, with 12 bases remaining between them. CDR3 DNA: TGTGCCAGCAGTGAATCGGCGGGTTTAGGCTACACCTTC. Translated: CASSESAGLGYTF.